This T cell receptor beta chain derives from a study of blood T cell repertoires in COVID-19. In the authors' methods: The authors estimated nucleated cell counts from reference gene primer amplification. TCRdb keeps only in-frame clones here, not all; method: immunoSEQ multiplex PCR. For V, J and clone size, that table is used; D and trimming come from the DNA. The repertoire includes roughly 68,000 clones, around 89% of them detected once, and around 6.7% sits in the top ten. CDR3 size: 20 residues. Per germline, CDR1 SGHKS and CDR2 YYEKEE (reference sequence). V was trimmed by 4 bases and J by 4 bases, leaving 33 bases between them.

Sequencing used peripheral blood. The clonotype originates from a woman of 80 years or more with active COVID-19. The chain has TRBV5-5 and TRBJ2-7, with D possibly TRBD1 on 5 matching bases. Here the CDR3 reads CASSPDLIQELGNNWYEQYF. The DNA of the CDR3 is TGTGCCAGCAGCCCAGATTTAATACAGGAGTTAGGAAACAACTGGTACGAGCAGTACTTC.